The 28 T cell receptor beta chains below were found in one sample sequenced in a study of CD8+ T cells in alopecia areata. RNA was extracted and reverse transcribed into cDNA as the sequencing template. Using immunoSEQ multiplex PCR, the repertoire was profiled, and TCRdb retains in-frame clones only, with some absent. Of under 70,000 clones in the sample, approximately 64% were seen once. The starting material was CD8+ T cells sorted from blood, obtained at week 0. The source is a human donor with alopecia areata.

V gene TRBV2 combines with J gene TRBJ2-3; D may match TRBD1 or TRBD2 (7 bases each). Between the trimmed V and J ends, which lost 9 bases and 0 bases, there was a span of 16 bases. This CDR3 region has 15 residues. Per the germline V gene, CDR1 is SNHLY and CDR2 is FYNNEI. The CDR3: CARQPGGVSTDTQYF. In DNA, the CDR3 is TGTGCCAGGCAACCAGGGGGGGTCAGCACAGATACGCAGTATTTT.

This chain joins TRBV27 and TRBJ1-1, with TRBD1 as a possible D gene (6 bases). This CDR3 is built from 14 residues. V lost 3 bases to trimming and J lost 3 bases, with 11 bases between them. Germline loops: CDR1 MNHEY, CDR2 SMNVEV (reference sequence). CDR3 sequence: CASSFSGAYTEAFF. In DNA form, the CDR3 reads TGTGCCAGCAGTTTCTCGGGGGCCTACACTGAAGCTTTCTTT.

V and J are TRBV29-1 and TRBJ2-7, with 8 nucleotides matching TRBD1. Per germline, CDR1 SQVTM and CDR2 ANQGSEA. The CDR3 totals 14 residues. V was pared by 5 bases and J by 0 bases, with 6 bases of the junction left unmatched. In DNA, the CDR3 is TGCAGCGTTCTGGGACAGGACCTCTCCTACGAGCAGTACTTC. It specifies CSVLGQDLSYEQYF.

V and J are TRBV29-1 and TRBJ2-7, with 10 nucleotides matching TRBD1. Germline CDR1 SQVTM, CDR2 ANQGSEA. The CDR3 runs to 14 residues. V shed 5 bases and J 0 bases; nucleotides not matched to a gene: 4. In nucleotides, the CDR3 is TGCAGCGTTACCGGGACAGGGGACTCCTACGAGCAGTACTTC. Residues: CSVTGTGDSYEQYF.

Here the CDR3 DNA reads TGTGCCAGCAGCCCGATAACGTCCACAGATACGCAGTATTTT. It yields the protein CASSPITSTDTQYF. V is TRBV7-9 and J is TRBJ2-3; D unclear. The germline V gene has CDR1 SEHNR and CDR2 FQNEAQ (reference sequence). The germline V and J ends were trimmed by 5 bases and 2 bases, with 11 bases remaining between them. This CDR3 contains 14 residues.

The gene calls are TRBV29-1 and TRBJ2-1; unclear D gene. The V gene lost 7 bases and the J gene lost 3 bases, with 13 bases spanning the gap. The CDR3 runs to 13 residues. Germline V lookup: CDR1 SQVTM, CDR2 ANQGSEA. The CDR3 DNA reads as TGCAGCGCTGCGGTCGACGGCTACAATGAGCAGTTCTTC. It is translated as CSAAVDGYNEQFF.

The V call is TRBV7-9, the J call TRBJ2-1; tentative D call: TRBD2 (6 bases). Germline V gives CDR1 SEHNR, CDR2 FQNEAQ (reference sequence). This CDR3 has 15 residues. Trimming left V 5 bases short and J 3 bases short, with 14 bases between. CDR3 region: CASSPRDSFYNEQFF. The CDR3, as DNA: TGTGCCAGCAGCCCCCGGGACTCCTTCTACAATGAGCAGTTCTTC.

The V gene is TRBV15, the J gene TRBJ1-1; D is ambiguous. Trimming took off 6 bases at V and 4 bases at J, with 15 bases between the two ends. The CDR3 length is 14 residues. The germline gives CDR1 LNHNV, CDR2 YYDKDF (reference sequence). CDR3 DNA sequence: TGTGCCACCAGTTTGGAGGAAGGAAGCACTGAAGCTTTCTTT. Amino acid sequence: CATSLEEGSTEAFF.

The gene calls are TRBV25-1 and TRBJ2-1; possibly TRBD1 for D (5 bases). Germline values: CDR1 MGHDK, CDR2 SYGVNS. Trimming removed 3 bases at V and 15 bases at J, with 18 bases between. CDR3 length: 13 amino acids. CDR3 protein: CASSDPPGKALFF. CDR3 sequence (DNA): TGTGCCAGCAGTGATCCCCCAGGGAAGGCTCTGTTCTTC.

This clone has only a few counts. This sequence joins TRBV15 and TRBJ2-1; D assignment may be TRBD1 or TRBD2 (6 bases each). The CDR3 sequence is 15 residues long. Trimming shortened V by 0 bases and J by 7 bases, and 13 bases separated the two germline ends. Germline CDR1 reads LNHNV; CDR2 reads YYDKDF (reference sequence). The CDR3 here is CATSRDRGTSNEQFF. DNA of the CDR3: TGTGCCACCAGCAGAGATCGGGGGACATCGAATGAGCAGTTCTTC.

The V and J genes are TRBV6-5 and TRBJ1-2; 7 bases line up with TRBD1. The junction had 5 bases not matched to a gene; V was cut back by 4 bases and J by 3 bases. Germline V CDR1 and CDR2: MNHEY, SVGAGI. CDR3 length: 14 residues. CDR3 sequence (DNA): TGTGCCAGCAGTTGGACAGGACAAGACTATGGCTACACCTTC. Its protein product is CASSWTGQDYGYTF.

As concerns this clone: One end of the junction varies from germline; a read error may be responsible. The rearrangement joins TRBV20-1 to TRBJ2-7, with unresolved D. CDR3 length: 9 amino acids. CDR1 and CDR2 from the germline V gene are DFQATT and SNEGSKA (reference sequence). CDR3 DNA sequence: TGCAGTGCTAGTAGGTGGTCCAACTTC. Translating gives CSASRWSNF.

The CDR3 coding sequence is TGCAGCGTTGGGGGGTTCGTGGAGAGCACTGAAGCTTTCTTT. It translates to CSVGGFVESTEAFF. The chain joins TRBV29-1 to TRBJ1-1, with D possibly being TRBD1 (5 bases). In germline, CDR1 is SQVTM, CDR2 ANQGSEA. V lost 4 bases and J 4 bases, leaving 16 bases between the germline ends. The CDR3 spans 14 residues. Based on the CDR3 plus reference TRBV29-1 and TRBJ1-1, the full variable domain is SAVISQKPSRDICQRGTSLTIQCQVDSQVTMMFWYRQQPGQSLTLIATANQGSEATYESGFVIDKFPISRPNLTFSTLTVSNMSPEDSSIYLCSVGGFVESTEAFFGQGTRLTVV.

This chain connects TRBV2 to TRBJ2-1, with D possibly matching TRBD1 (5 bases). CDR3 length: 13 residues. Germline CDR1 reads SNHLY; CDR2 reads FYNNEI. The V gene lost 5 bases and the J gene lost 6 bases, with 11 bases spanning the gap. The CDR3 bases are TGTGCCAGCAGTTACCAGGGTACCAATGAGCAGTTCTTC. This sequence encodes CASSYQGTNEQFF.

Here the CDR3 reads CASSLSELGGYTF. The CDR3 DNA follows: TGTGCCAGCAGCTTGTCAGAACTAGGGGGCTACACCTTC. The chain combines TRBV7-6 with TRBJ1-2; D unresolved. Trimming shortened V by 3 bases and J by 8 bases, and 13 bases separated the two germline ends. The germline V gene has CDR1 SGHVS and CDR2 FNYEAQ. CDR3 length: 13 residues.

This clone was found a few times. This chain connects TRBV2 to TRBJ1-2; tentative D call: TRBD1 (5 bases). V dropped 7 bases and J dropped 3 bases, with 15 bases sitting between them. The germline gives CDR1 SNHLY, CDR2 FYNNEI. The CDR3 spans 14 residues. In DNA form, the CDR3 reads TGTGCCAGCACCTCCCGGGAAGGGGACTATGGCTACACCTTC. This translates into CASTSREGDYGYTF. Full variable domain (rest looked up from reference TRBV2 and TRBJ1-2): EPEVTQTPSHQVTQMGQEVILRCVPISNHLYFYWYRQILGQKVEFLVSFYNNEISEKSEIFDDQFSVERPDGSNFTLKIRSTKLEDSAMYFCASTSREGDYGYTFGSGTRLTVV.

In this sample, this clone turned up many times. A junction boundary mismatches the germline segment, possibly from a read error. In the same sample, other DNA sequences code for this CDR3. This chain connects TRBV7-9 to TRBJ2-3; D is perhaps TRBD2 (6 bases). This CDR3 is 16 amino acids long. From germline, CDR1 is SEHNR and CDR2 FQNEAQ (reference sequence). The CDR3 loop is CASSQDLQRGTDTQYF. CDR3 in DNA: TGCGCCAGCAGCCAAGATCTCCAGCGGGGCACAGATACGCAGTATTTT.

This sequence joins TRBV13 and TRBJ1-1, with a tentative D call TRBD1 (5 bases). This CDR3 contains 17 residues. Trimming pared 0 bases from V and 6 bases from J, leaving 20 bases between. CDR1 and CDR2 from the germline V gene are PRHDT and FYEKMQ (reference sequence). The CDR3 sequence is CASSLGRGRVMGPEAFF. The CDR3 region has the DNA TGTGCCAGCAGCTTAGGCCGGGGCCGGGTAATGGGCCCTGAAGCTTTCTTT.

V and J are TRBV25-1 and TRBJ2-5; 9 nucleotides line up with TRBD2. Germline CDR1 and CDR2: MGHDK and SYGVNS. The V gene end was trimmed by 1 base and the J gene end by 5 bases; junction bases not matched to a gene: 11. The CDR3 spans 17 residues. The CDR3 region is CASSEWASGDMMETQYF. In DNA form, the CDR3 reads TGTGCCAGCAGTGAATGGGCTAGCGGGGATATGATGGAGACCCAGTACTTC.

This chain connects TRBV16 to TRBJ1-1; the match to TRBD1 covers 8 bases. The CDR3 totals 15 residues. The germline CDR1 and CDR2 sequences are KGHSY and FQNENV. V trimming: 4 bases; J trimming: 0 bases; junction bases outside the gene matches: 4. This chain's CDR3 is CASSLGQGMNTEAFF. CDR3 DNA: TGTGCCAGCAGCCTCGGACAGGGAATGAACACTGAAGCTTTCTTT.

This clone was found a few times. This rearrangement joins TRBV5-2 to TRBJ1-1. TRBV5-2 is classified as a pseudogene. The CDR3 is 14 residues long. CDR3 DNA: TGCGCCAGCAGCCAAGTGAGTGCGAGAACTGAAGCTTTCTTT. Residues: CASSQVSARTEAFF.

The chain combines TRBV29-1 with TRBJ2-7, with TRBD1 matching over 9 bases. The CDR3 has 14 amino acids. V shed 4 bases and J 2 bases; nucleotides not matched to a gene: 6. Germline CDR1 is SQVTM and CDR2 is ANQGSEA. CDR3 in amino acids: CSVGWDRAPYEQYF. The DNA for the CDR3 is TGCAGCGTTGGATGGGACAGGGCCCCCTACGAGCAGTACTTC.

The chain joins TRBV19 to TRBJ2-7, with a weak D call TRBD1 (6 bases). Germline V gene data show CDR1 as LNHDA and CDR2 as SQIVND (reference sequence). The CDR3 spans 13 residues. V lost 3 bases and J lost 3, with 9 bases in between. CDR3 nucleotide sequence: TGTGCCAGTAGTATCGGGACACTCTACGAGCAGTACTTC. Its translation is CASSIGTLYEQYF.

J is TRBJ2-7 and V is TRBV19, with D perhaps matching TRBD1 or TRBD2 (6 bases each). V was clipped by 3 bases and J by 6 bases, with 15 bases between them. The germline V gene encodes CDR1 LNHDA and CDR2 SQIVND (reference sequence). This CDR3 contains 14 residues. In nucleotides, the CDR3 is TGTGCCAGTAGTATTACCGGGGGCGGATCCGAGCAGTACTTC. As protein: CASSITGGGSEQYF.

This chain joins TRBV1 and TRBJ2-7; the table's TRBD2 call for D was not verified on the DNA. TRBV1 is listed as a pseudogene. CDR3 length equals 12 residues. DNA for the CDR3: TGCACCAGCAGCCACTATTCCTACGAGCAGTACTTC. Amino acids: CTSSHYSYEQYF.

The chain couples TRBV27 to TRBJ1-5; D remains ambiguous. Per the germline V gene, CDR1 is MNHEY and CDR2 is SMNVEV (reference sequence). This CDR3 has 13 amino acids. V was pared by 5 bases and J by 6 bases, with 11 bases between. The CDR3 loop reads CASSPIDGQPQHF. The CDR3 DNA reads as TGTGCCAGCAGTCCTATTGACGGTCAGCCCCAGCATTTT.

The rearrangement uses TRBV4-1 and TRBJ1-1; no definite D call. The CDR3 spans 14 residues. Looked up from germline, CDR1 is MGHRA and CDR2 is YSYEKL. Deletions cut 4 bases from V and 3 bases from J, with 12 bases between. CDR3: CASSPPGGYTEAFF. CDR3 sequence (DNA): TGCGCCAGCAGCCCTCCAGGAGGCTACACTGAAGCTTTCTTT.

The chain joins TRBV6-5 to TRBJ2-1; 15 bases are shared with TRBD2. The CDR3 contains 12 residues. Germline assignment: CDR1 MNHEY and CDR2 SVGAGI. Trimming took 8 bases from V and 10 from J; bases not matched to a gene: 0. The CDR3 DNA is TGTGCCAGCGGGACTAGCGGGGGGGAGCAGTTCTTC. This codes for CASGTSGGEQFF.